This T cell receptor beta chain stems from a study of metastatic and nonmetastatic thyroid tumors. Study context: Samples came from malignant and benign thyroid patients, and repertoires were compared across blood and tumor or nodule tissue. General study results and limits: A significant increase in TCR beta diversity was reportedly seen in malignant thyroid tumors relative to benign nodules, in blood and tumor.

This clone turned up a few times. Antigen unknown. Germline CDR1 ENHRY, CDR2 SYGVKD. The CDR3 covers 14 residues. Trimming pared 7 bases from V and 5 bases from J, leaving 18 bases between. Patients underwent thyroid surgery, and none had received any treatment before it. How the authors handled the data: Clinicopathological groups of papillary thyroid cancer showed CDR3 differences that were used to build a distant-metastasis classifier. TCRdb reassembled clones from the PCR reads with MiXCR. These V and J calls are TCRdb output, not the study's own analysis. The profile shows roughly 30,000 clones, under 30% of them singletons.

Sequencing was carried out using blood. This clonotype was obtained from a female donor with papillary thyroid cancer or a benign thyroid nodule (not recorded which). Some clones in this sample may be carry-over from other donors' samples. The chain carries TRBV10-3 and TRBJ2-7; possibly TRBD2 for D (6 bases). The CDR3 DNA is TGTGCCATCAACCAGGAGGGAGCGCTAAACGAGCAGTACTTC. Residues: CAINQEGALNEQYF.